The 14 T cell receptor beta chains below were found in one sample sequenced in a study of Ad26.COV2.S vaccination and SARS-CoV-2 variants. Here immunoSEQ multiplex PCR was the method, and the copy in TCRdb shows in-frame clones only, minus some. The repertoire holds roughly 380,000 clones, with 70% to 90% as singletons. Treatment defined: roughly 20 received Ad26.COV2.S at low or high dose, single or two shots; roughly five received placebo; per-sample allocation not given. The investigators took samples on day 63 after the first vaccine or placebo injection. Here the sequenced sample was peripheral blood, taken in a trial of Ad26.COV2.S vaccine versus placebo. The receptors come from a person between 18 and 65 years old who received the Ad26.COV2.S COVID-19 vaccine or a placebo.

This chain connects TRBV18 to TRBJ1-4, with TRBD1 matching 8 bases. Germline V lookup: CDR1 KGHSH, CDR2 LQKENI. V shed 1 base, J shed 8 bases, and the junction held 6 bases outside the gene matches. The CDR3 sequence is 15 residues long. This CDR3 is CASSPHPGGEEKLFF. In DNA form, the CDR3 reads TGTGCCAGCTCACCACATCCAGGGGGCGAAGAAAAACTGTTTTTT.

V and J are TRBV4-3 and TRBJ2-7, with D maybe TRBD2 (5 bases). Germline values: CDR1 LGHNA, CDR2 YSLEER. V was clipped by 0 bases and J by 6 bases, with 9 bases between them. CDR3 length equals 13 residues. The CDR3 nucleotides are TGCGCCAGCAGCCAAGATCGGAGCGGCGAGCAGTACTTC. Translating it yields CASSQDRSGEQYF.

Only one count was recorded for this clone. At one end, the junction sequence differs from germline, possibly due to a read error. CDR3 sequence reads: CASTLNGGSSYNEQFF. In DNA form, the CDR3 reads TGCGCCAGCACCTTGAATGGGGGGTCCTCCTACAATGAGCAGTTCTTC. The gene calls are TRBV5-1 and TRBJ2-1; possible D gene TRBD2, 6 bases. The germline gives CDR1 SGHRS, CDR2 YFSETQ. This CDR3 is 16 amino acids long. The whole variable domain, remainder taken from reference TRBV5-1 and TRBJ2-1, is KAGVTQTPRYLIKTRGQQVTLSCSPISGHRSVSWYQQTPGQGLQFLFEYFSETQRNKGNFPGRFSGRQFSNSRSEMNVSTLELGDSALYLCASTLNGGSSYNEQFFGPGTRLTVL.

The CDR3 sequence is CASSSKGTGAYQPQHF. In nucleotides, the CDR3 is TGTGCCAGTAGTAGTAAAGGGACAGGGGCGTATCAGCCCCAGCATTTT. The gene calls are TRBV19 and TRBJ1-5, with 10 bases fitting TRBD1. This CDR3 region has 16 residues. Germline V gene lookup returns CDR1 LNHDA and CDR2 SQIVND (reference sequence). The V gene end was trimmed by 4 bases and the J gene end by 5 bases; junction bases not matched to a gene: 8.

V usage is TRBV2 and J usage is TRBJ1-2; D ambiguous. This CDR3 is 15 amino acids long. In germline, CDR1 is SNHLY, CDR2 FYNNEI. Trimming pared 2 bases from V and 2 bases from J, leaving 12 bases between. In DNA form, the CDR3 reads TGTGCCAGCAGTGAAATGCGGGCCGCGAACTATGGCTACACCTTC. Amino acid sequence: CASSEMRAANYGYTF.

The CDR3 protein is CASSPRGTSGYNEQFF. In DNA form, the CDR3 reads TGTGCCAGCTCACCACGGGGGACTAGCGGATACAATGAGCAGTTCTTC. The chain has TRBV18 and TRBJ2-1; TRBD2 aligns across 11 bases. The CDR3 length is 16 residues. Germline V gene sequence: CDR1 KGHSH, CDR2 LQKENI. V shed 1 base, J shed 4 bases, and the junction held 3 bases outside the gene matches. Full variable domain (rest looked up from reference TRBV18 and TRBJ2-1): NAGVMQNPRHLVRRRGQEARLRCSPMKGHSHVYWYRQLPEEGLKFMVYLQKENIIDESGMPKERFSAEFPKEGPSILRIQQVVRGDSAAYFCASSPRGTSGYNEQFFGPGTRLTVL.

V usage is TRBV19 and J usage is TRBJ1-5, with D possibly being TRBD1 (5 bases). Germline V gene lookup returns CDR1 LNHDA and CDR2 SQIVND (reference sequence). This CDR3 spans 17 amino acids. V gave up 5 bases and J gave up 0 bases, with 17 bases separating them. The CDR3 sequence is CASSAKRAGNSNQPQHF. The CDR3 region has the DNA TGTGCCAGTAGTGCCAAAAGGGCAGGGAATAGCAATCAGCCCCAGCATTTT. Filled out from reference TRBV19 and TRBJ1-5, the complete variable domain reads DGGITQSPKYLFRKEGQNVTLSCEQNLNHDAMYWYRQDPGQGLRLIYYSQIVNDFQKGDIAEGYSVSREKKESFPLTVTSAQKNPTAFYLCASSAKRAGNSNQPQHFGDGTRLSIL.

The chain employs TRBV9 and TRBJ2-5; D is unresolved. CDR3 size: 11 residues. Germline V gene data show CDR1 as SGDLS and CDR2 as YYNGEE. Trimming left V 0 bases short and J 4 bases short, with 1 base between. The CDR3 loop reads CASSVAETQYF. The CDR3, as DNA: TGTGCCAGCAGCGTAGCAGAGACCCAGTACTTC.

This chain links TRBV7-9 with TRBJ2-2; D perhaps matches TRBD1 (5 bases). The CDR3 length is 15 residues. Germline V lookup: CDR1 SEHNR, CDR2 FQNEAQ (reference sequence). V was shortened by 5 bases and J by 6 bases, with 16 bases between the two germline ends. The DNA of the CDR3 is TGTGCCAGCAGCCCCGACAGACAGCCACCCGGGGAGCTGTTTTTT. It is translated as CASSPDRQPPGELFF.

The V call is TRBV5-8, the J call TRBJ1-5; 10 bases match TRBD1. Trimming at V came to 0 bases and at J to 6 bases, leaving 9 bases not matched to a gene. Germline values: CDR1 SGHTS, CDR2 YDEGEE. The CDR3 consists of 17 residues. The CDR3 reads CASSLVGGTGVSQPQHF. CDR3 bases: TGTGCCAGCAGCTTGGTGGGGGGGACAGGGGTTTCTCAGCCCCAGCATTTT.

The genes are TRBV7-2 and TRBJ2-2; possibly TRBD2 for D (6 bases). V lost 4 bases and J lost 4, with 13 bases in between. The CDR3 is 15 amino acids. CDR1 is SGHTA and CDR2 is FQGNSA in the germline V gene. The chain's CDR3 is CASSSGLLFTGELFF. The CDR3 coding sequence is TGTGCCAGCAGCTCGGGACTCCTCTTCACCGGGGAGCTGTTTTTT.

The chain recombines TRBV19 with TRBJ1-1; 7 bases are shared with TRBD1. J lost 6 bases, V lost 2 bases, and 6 bases had no gene match. CDR1 is LNHDA, CDR2 SQIVND, per germline (reference sequence). CDR3 length: 14 residues. The CDR3 is CASSIQGGASEAFF. The CDR3 bases are TGTGCCAGTAGTATACAGGGGGGAGCTTCTGAAGCTTTCTTT.

The V call is TRBV3-1 (or the pseudogene TRBV3-2), the J call TRBJ2-2; D might be TRBD1 (6 bases). The CDR3 has 16 residues. Trimming pared 5 bases from V and 3 bases from J, leaving 16 bases between. CDR1 and CDR2 from the germline V gene are LGHDT and YNNKEL (reference sequence). CDR3 coding DNA: TGTGCCAGCAGCTCCCACAGGGTAACGGACACCGGGGAGCTGTTTTTT. This sequence encodes CASSSHRVTDTGELFF.

This chain connects TRBV29-1 to TRBJ1-2; tentative D call: TRBD1 (6 bases). Between the trimmed V and J ends, which lost 2 bases and 4 bases, there was a span of 14 bases. CDR1 and CDR2 from the germline V gene are SQVTM and ANQGSEA. This CDR3 has 14 residues. CDR3 in amino acids: CSVEPGGQSYGYTF. CDR3 DNA: TGCAGCGTTGAACCCGGGGGGCAGTCCTATGGCTACACCTTC.